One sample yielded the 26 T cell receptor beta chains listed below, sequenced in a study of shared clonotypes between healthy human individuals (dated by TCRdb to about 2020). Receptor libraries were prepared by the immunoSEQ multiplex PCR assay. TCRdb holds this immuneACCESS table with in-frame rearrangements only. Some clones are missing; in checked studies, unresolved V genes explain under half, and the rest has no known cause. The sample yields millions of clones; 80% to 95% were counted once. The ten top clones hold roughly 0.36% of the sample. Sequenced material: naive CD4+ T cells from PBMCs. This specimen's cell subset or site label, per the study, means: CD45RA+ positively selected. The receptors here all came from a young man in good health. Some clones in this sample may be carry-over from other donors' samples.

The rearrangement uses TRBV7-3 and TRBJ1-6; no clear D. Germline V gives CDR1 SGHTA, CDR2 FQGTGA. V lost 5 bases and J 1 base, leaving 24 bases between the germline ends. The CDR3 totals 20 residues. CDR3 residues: CASSRHPDWNRVSYNSPLHF. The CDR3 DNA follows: TGTGCCAGCAGCCGACACCCCGATTGGAATAGAGTGTCCTATAATTCACCCCTCCACTTT.

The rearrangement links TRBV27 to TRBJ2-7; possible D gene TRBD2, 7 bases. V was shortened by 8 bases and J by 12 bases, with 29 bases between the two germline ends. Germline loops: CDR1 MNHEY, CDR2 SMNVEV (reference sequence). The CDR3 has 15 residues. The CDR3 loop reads CASGASGAGEGSRYF. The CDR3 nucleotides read TGTGCCAGCGGCGCCTCGGGGGCGGGAGAGGGTAGTAGGTACTTC.

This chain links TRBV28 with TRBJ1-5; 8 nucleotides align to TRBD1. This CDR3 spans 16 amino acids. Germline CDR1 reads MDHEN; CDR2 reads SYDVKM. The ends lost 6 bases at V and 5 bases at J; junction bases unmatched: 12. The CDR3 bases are TGTGCCAGCAGGACCAATCGGCCAGGGGGCTATCAGCCCCAGCATTTT. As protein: CASRTNRPGGYQPQHF.

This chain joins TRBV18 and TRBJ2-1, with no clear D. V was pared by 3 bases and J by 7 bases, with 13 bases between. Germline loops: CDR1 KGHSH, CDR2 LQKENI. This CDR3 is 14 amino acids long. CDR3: CASSPARLMNEQFF. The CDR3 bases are TGTGCCAGCTCACCTGCGCGGCTGATGAATGAGCAGTTCTTC.

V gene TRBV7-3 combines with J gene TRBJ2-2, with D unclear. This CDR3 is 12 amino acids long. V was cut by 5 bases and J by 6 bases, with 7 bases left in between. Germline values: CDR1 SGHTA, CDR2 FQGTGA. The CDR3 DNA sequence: TGTGCCAGCAGCATTAGTTCCGGGGAGCTGTTTTTT. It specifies CASSISSGELFF.

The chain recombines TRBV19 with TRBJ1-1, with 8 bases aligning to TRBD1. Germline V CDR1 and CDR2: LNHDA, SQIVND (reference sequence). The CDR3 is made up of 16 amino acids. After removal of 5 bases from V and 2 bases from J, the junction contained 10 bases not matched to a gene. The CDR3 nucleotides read TGTGCCAGTAGTTCGAGGAACAGGGGGTTAAACACTGAAGCTTTCTTT. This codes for CASSSRNRGLNTEAFF.

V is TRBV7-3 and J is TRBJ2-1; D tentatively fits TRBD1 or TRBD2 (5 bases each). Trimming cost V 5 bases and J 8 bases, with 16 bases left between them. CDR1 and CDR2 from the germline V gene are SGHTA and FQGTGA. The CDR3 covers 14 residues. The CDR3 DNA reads TGTGCCAGCAGCACTAGGGACCAAGGGGATGAGCAGTTCTTC. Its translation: CASSTRDQGDEQFF.

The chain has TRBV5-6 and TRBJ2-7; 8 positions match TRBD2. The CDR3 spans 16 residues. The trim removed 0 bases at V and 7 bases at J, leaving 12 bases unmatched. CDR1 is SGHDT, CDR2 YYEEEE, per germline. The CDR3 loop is CASSLALGTRGREQYF. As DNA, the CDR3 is TGTGCCAGCAGCTTGGCCCTGGGGACTAGGGGGAGAGAGCAGTACTTC.

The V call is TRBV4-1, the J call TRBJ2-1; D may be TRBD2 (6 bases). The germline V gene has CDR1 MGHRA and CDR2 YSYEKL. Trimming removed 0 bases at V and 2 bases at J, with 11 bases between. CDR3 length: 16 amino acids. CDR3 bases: TGCGCCAGCAGCCAAGAGGAGCGGGTAGCCTACAATGAGCAGTTCTTC. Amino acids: CASSQEERVAYNEQFF.

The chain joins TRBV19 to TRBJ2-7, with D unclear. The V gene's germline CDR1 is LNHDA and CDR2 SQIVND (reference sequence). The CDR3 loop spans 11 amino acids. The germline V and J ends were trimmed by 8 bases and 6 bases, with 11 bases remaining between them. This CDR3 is CASRRGLEQYF. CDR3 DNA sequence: TGTGCCAGTCGCCGTGGCCTCGAGCAGTACTTC.

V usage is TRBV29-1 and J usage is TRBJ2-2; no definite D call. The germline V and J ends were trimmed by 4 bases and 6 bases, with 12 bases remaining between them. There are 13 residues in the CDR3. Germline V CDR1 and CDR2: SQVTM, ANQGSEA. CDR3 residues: CSVAKVIAGELFF. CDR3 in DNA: TGCAGCGTTGCAAAGGTTATCGCCGGGGAGCTGTTTTTT.

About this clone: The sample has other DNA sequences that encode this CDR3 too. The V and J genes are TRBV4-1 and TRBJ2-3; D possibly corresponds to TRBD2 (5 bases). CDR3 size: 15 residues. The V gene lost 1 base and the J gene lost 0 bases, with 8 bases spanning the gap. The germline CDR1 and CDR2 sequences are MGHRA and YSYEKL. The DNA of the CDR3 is TGCGCCAGCAGCCAAGTAGGACTTAGCACAGATACGCAGTATTTT. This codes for CASSQVGLSTDTQYF.

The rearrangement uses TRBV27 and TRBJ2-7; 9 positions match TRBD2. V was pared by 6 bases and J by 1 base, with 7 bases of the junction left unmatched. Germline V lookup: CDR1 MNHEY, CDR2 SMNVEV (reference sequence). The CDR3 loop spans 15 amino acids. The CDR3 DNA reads TGTGCCAGCAGGATTAGCGGGAGCTTATCCTACGAGCAGTACTTC. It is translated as CASRISGSLSYEQYF.

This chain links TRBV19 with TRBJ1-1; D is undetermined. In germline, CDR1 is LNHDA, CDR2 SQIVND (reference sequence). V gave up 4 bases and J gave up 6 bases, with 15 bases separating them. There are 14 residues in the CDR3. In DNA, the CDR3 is TGTGCCAGTAGTAGGAACACACAGATTCCTGAAGCTTTCTTT. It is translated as CASSRNTQIPEAFF.

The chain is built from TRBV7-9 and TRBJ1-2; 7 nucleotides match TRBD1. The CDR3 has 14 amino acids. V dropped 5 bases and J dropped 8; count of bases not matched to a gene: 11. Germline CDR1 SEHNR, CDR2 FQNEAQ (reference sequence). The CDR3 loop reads CASSRDRALVGYTF. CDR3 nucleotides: TGTGCCAGCAGCCGAGACAGGGCCCTAGTCGGCTACACCTTC.

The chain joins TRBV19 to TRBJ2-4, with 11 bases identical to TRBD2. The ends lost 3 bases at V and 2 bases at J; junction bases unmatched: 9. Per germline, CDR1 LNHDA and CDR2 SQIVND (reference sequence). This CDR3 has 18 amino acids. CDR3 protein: CASSIELAGVGSKNIQYF. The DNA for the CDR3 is TGTGCCAGTAGTATTGAACTAGCGGGAGTCGGGTCCAAAAACATTCAGTACTTC.

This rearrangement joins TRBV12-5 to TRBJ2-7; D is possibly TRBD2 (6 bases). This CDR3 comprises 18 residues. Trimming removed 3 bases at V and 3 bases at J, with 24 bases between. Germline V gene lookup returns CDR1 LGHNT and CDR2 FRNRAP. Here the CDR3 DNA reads TGTGCTAGTGGTTTTCGGGTTATGACGGGGGAAGGAGTCTACGAGCAGTACTTC. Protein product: CASGFRVMTGEGVYEQYF.

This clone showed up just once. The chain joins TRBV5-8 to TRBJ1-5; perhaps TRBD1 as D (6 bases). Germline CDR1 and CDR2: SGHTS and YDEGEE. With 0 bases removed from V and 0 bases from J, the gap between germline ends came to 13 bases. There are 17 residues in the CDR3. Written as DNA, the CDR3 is TGTGCCAGCAGCTTGGCCTGGGGGGCTTATAGCAATCAGCCCCAGCATTTT. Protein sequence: CASSLAWGAYSNQPQHF.

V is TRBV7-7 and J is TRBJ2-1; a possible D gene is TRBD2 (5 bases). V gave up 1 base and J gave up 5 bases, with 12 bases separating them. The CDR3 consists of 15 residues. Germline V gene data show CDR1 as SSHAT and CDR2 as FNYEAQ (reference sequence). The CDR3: CASSLGMTGNNEQFF. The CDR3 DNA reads TGTGCCAGCAGCTTAGGAATGACGGGAAACAATGAGCAGTTCTTC.

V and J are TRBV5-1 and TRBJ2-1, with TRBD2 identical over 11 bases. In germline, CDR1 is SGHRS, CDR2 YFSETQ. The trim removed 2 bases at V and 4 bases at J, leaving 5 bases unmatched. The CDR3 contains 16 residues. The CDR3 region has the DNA TGCGCCAGCAGCTTCTCCGGGACTAGCGGTTACAATGAGCAGTTCTTC. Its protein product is CASSFSGTSGYNEQFF.

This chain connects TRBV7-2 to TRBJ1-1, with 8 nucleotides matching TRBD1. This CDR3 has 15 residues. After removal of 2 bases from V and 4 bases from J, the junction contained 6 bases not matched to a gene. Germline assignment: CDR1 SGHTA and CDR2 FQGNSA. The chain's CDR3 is CASSLLQGASTEAFF. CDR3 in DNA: TGTGCCAGCAGCTTACTGCAGGGGGCGAGCACTGAAGCTTTCTTT.

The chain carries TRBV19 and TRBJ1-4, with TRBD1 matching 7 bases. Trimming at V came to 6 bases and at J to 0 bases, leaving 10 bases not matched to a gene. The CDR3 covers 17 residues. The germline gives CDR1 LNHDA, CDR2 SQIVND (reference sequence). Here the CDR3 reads CASSYRTGAATNEKLFF. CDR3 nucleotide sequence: TGTGCCAGTAGCTACAGGACAGGAGCTGCAACTAATGAAAAACTGTTTTTT. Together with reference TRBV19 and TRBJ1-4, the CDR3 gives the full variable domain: DGGITQSPKYLFRKEGQNVTLSCEQNLNHDAMYWYRQDPGQGLRLIYYSQIVNDFQKGDIAEGYSVSREKKESFPLTVTSAQKNPTAFYLCASSYRTGAATNEKLFFGSGTQLSVL.

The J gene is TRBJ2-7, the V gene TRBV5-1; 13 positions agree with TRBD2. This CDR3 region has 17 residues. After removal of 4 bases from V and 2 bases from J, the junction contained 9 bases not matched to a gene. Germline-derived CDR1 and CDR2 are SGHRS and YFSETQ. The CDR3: CASSPAGLAGRTYEQYF. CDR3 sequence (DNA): TGCGCCAGCAGCCCCGCGGGACTAGCGGGAAGAACCTACGAGCAGTACTTC.

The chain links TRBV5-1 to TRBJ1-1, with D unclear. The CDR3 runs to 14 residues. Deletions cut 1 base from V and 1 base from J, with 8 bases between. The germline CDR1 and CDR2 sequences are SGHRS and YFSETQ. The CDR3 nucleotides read TGCGCCAGCAGCTTGTTAAGCGCGAACACTGAAGCTTTCTTT. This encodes CASSLLSANTEAFF.

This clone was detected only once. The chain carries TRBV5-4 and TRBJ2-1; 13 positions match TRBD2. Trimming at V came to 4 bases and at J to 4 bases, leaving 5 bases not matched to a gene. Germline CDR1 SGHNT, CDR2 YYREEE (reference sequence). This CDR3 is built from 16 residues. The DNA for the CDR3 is TGTGCCAGCAGCATGGGGACTAGCGGGATATACAATGAGCAGTTCTTC. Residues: CASSMGTSGIYNEQFF. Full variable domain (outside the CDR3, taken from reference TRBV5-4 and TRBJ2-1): ETGVTQSPTHLIKTRGQQVTLRCSSQSGHNTVSWYQQALGQGPQFIFQYYREEENGRGNFPPRFSGLQFPNYSSELNVNALELDDSALYLCASSMGTSGIYNEQFFGPGTRLTVL.

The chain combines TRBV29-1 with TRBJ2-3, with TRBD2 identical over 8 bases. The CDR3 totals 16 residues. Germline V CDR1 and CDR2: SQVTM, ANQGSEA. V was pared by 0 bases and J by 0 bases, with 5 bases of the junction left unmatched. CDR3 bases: TGCAGCGTTGAAGATCCAGCTAGCGGGAGCACAGATACGCAGTATTTT. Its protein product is CSVEDPASGSTDTQYF.